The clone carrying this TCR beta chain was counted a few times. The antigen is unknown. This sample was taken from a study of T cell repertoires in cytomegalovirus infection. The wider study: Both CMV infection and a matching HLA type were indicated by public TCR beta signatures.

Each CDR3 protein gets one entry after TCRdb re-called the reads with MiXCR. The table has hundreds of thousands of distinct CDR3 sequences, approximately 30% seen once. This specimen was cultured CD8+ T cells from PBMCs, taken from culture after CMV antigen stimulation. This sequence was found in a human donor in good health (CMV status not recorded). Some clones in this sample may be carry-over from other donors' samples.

DNA of the CDR3: TGTGCCAGCAGTCGACAGGGGGGATACTACGAGCAGTACTTC. As protein: CASSRQGGYYEQYF. The chain joins TRBV27 to TRBJ2-7, with TRBD1 matching over 9 bases. The CDR3 is 14 residues long. Germline CDR1 and CDR2: MNHEY and SMNVEV (reference sequence). J lost 3 bases, V lost 5 bases, and 5 bases had no gene match.